Listed below are T cell receptor beta chains from one sample, sequenced in a study of blood T cells in healthy people across ages. Via MiXCR, TCRdb re-called the 5' RACE reads, giving one row per CDR3 protein. This table holds 650,000 to 900,000 distinct CDR3 sequences, about 62% found once. The sequenced sample was blood. The source of these receptors is a man aged 30 to 45 in good health. The CDR3 runs from the conserved cysteine through the conserved F or W. The order of the fields is V gene, J gene, CDR3 length, CDR3 protein.

v_call: TRBV6-1
j_call: TRBJ2-7
cdr3_length: 14
cdr3_aa: CASSADRASYEQYF

v_call: TRBV7-8
j_call: TRBJ2-1
cdr3_length: 13
cdr3_aa: CASSLRWYNEQFF

v_call: TRBV20-1
j_call: TRBJ1-2
cdr3_length: 15
cdr3_aa: CSAPANRGIFYGYTF

v_call: TRBV10-3
j_call: TRBJ2-3
cdr3_length: 15
cdr3_aa: CAIRPTSPPTDTQYF

v_call: TRBV6-1
j_call: TRBJ2-7
cdr3_length: 14
cdr3_aa: CASSEDSYPYEQYF

v_call: TRBV20-1
j_call: TRBJ2-3
cdr3_length: 15
cdr3_aa: CSALRTPDPTDTQYF

v_call: TRBV12-5
j_call: TRBJ2-4
cdr3_length: 16
cdr3_aa: CASGLVFETVKNIQYF

v_call: TRBV20-1
j_call: TRBJ2-7
cdr3_length: 14
cdr3_aa: CSASGGTGPYEQYF

v_call: TRBV28
j_call: .
cdr3_length: 14
cdr3_aa: CASSRDSSYNEQYF

v_call: TRBV7-9
j_call: TRBJ1-2
cdr3_length: 15
cdr3_aa: CASSYNRGLPYGYTF

v_call: TRBV7-2
j_call: TRBJ2-2
cdr3_length: 13
cdr3_aa: CASSLGWTGGLFF

v_call: TRBV29-1
j_call: TRBJ2-7
cdr3_length: 13
cdr3_aa: CSVGLPSSYEQYF

v_call: TRBV7-3
j_call: TRBJ2-1
cdr3_length: 16
cdr3_aa: CASSPPGGRGANEQFF

v_call: TRBV6-5
j_call: TRBJ1-4
cdr3_length: 18
cdr3_aa: CASSYSRDSLATNEKLFF

v_call: TRBV10-3
j_call: TRBJ2-1
cdr3_length: 15
cdr3_aa: CAISEHGMRNNEQFF

v_call: TRBV6-2/TRBV6-3
j_call: TRBJ1-2
cdr3_length: 16
cdr3_aa: CASSYSGTAPNYGYTF

v_call: TRBV12-3/TRBV12-4
j_call: .
cdr3_length: 14
cdr3_aa: CASSYTGATGEQYF

v_call: TRBV7-6
j_call: TRBJ2-1
cdr3_length: 18
cdr3_aa: CASSFSNPGLGLYNEQFF

v_call: TRBV4-2
j_call: TRBJ2-7
cdr3_length: 14
cdr3_aa: CASSQVEGPYEQYF

v_call: TRBV4-3
j_call: TRBJ2-1
cdr3_length: 13
cdr3_aa: CASSPQGGGEQFF

v_call: TRBV27
j_call: TRBJ2-7
cdr3_length: 17
cdr3_aa: CASSPRPAADRIYEQYF

v_call: TRBV4-3
j_call: TRBJ1-1
cdr3_length: 14
cdr3_aa: CASSQGSGDTEAFF

v_call: TRBV6-2/TRBV6-3
j_call: TRBJ1-5
cdr3_length: 13
cdr3_aa: CASSPRGDQPQHF

v_call: TRBV4-2
j_call: TRBJ2-3
cdr3_length: 15
cdr3_aa: CASSLSPSSADTQYF

v_call: TRBV4-3
j_call: TRBJ2-7
cdr3_length: 14
cdr3_aa: CASSQGRGLHEQYF

v_call: TRBV28
j_call: TRBJ2-2
cdr3_length: 13
cdr3_aa: CASSTRGVGELFF

v_call: TRBV13
j_call: TRBJ1-2
cdr3_length: 13
cdr3_aa: CASSAGRTYGYTF

v_call: TRBV28
j_call: .
cdr3_length: 15
cdr3_aa: CASSIPSGGAYEQYF

v_call: TRBV20-1
j_call: TRBJ1-3
cdr3_length: 14
cdr3_aa: CSATDPAAGNTIYF

v_call: TRBV4-3
j_call: TRBJ2-1
cdr3_length: 14
cdr3_aa: CASSQVYLHNEQFF

v_call: TRBV15
j_call: TRBJ2-3
cdr3_length: 16
cdr3_aa: CATSRDKASGSDTQYF

v_call: TRBV28
j_call: TRBJ2-6
cdr3_length: 17
cdr3_aa: CASSSQGLAGGANVLTF

v_call: TRBV28
j_call: TRBJ1-2
cdr3_length: 13
cdr3_aa: CASSFQVNYGYTF

v_call: TRBV20-1
j_call: TRBJ2-3
cdr3_length: 15
cdr3_aa: CSADGTSGATDTQYF

v_call: TRBV27
j_call: TRBJ2-7
cdr3_length: 16
cdr3_aa: CASSLSGQIIPYEQYF

v_call: TRBV29-1
j_call: TRBJ1-2
cdr3_length: 13
cdr3_aa: CSVRSAGPYGYTF

v_call: TRBV7-9
j_call: TRBJ2-1
cdr3_length: 12
cdr3_aa: CASTLSTNEQFF

v_call: TRBV29-1
j_call: TRBJ2-7
cdr3_length: 12
cdr3_aa: CSVAPLAHEQYF

v_call: TRBV27
j_call: TRBJ1-6
cdr3_length: 15
cdr3_aa: CASSASGAAGSPLHF

v_call: TRBV29-1
j_call: TRBJ1-1
cdr3_length: 12
cdr3_aa: CSVTGQNTEAFF

v_call: TRBV6-2/TRBV6-3
j_call: TRBJ2-5
cdr3_length: 13
cdr3_aa: CATRTRVQETQYF

v_call: TRBV2
j_call: .
cdr3_length: 13
cdr3_aa: CASTAGGLDEQFF

v_call: TRBV7-9
j_call: TRBJ2-7
cdr3_length: 12
cdr3_aa: CASSLDRREQYF

v_call: TRBV12-3/TRBV12-4
j_call: TRBJ2-5
cdr3_length: 14
cdr3_aa: CASSRTSVQETQYF

v_call: TRBV28
j_call: TRBJ1-2
cdr3_length: 14
cdr3_aa: CASIVGQGNYGYTF

v_call: TRBV5-1
j_call: TRBJ2-3
cdr3_length: 17
cdr3_aa: CASSLDWRGGGTDTQYF

v_call: TRBV25-1
j_call: TRBJ2-4
cdr3_length: 13
cdr3_aa: CASRGQSANIQYF

v_call: TRBV5-1
j_call: TRBJ1-2
cdr3_length: 18
cdr3_aa: CASSLEGGQGYGNYGYTF

v_call: TRBV6-2/TRBV6-3
j_call: .
cdr3_length: 17
cdr3_aa: CASSNQGLAGDPYEQYF

v_call: TRBV29-1
j_call: TRBJ1-1
cdr3_length: 13
cdr3_aa: CSASGQANTEAFF

v_call: TRBV7-2
j_call: TRBJ2-5
cdr3_length: 15
cdr3_aa: CASSLAARVGETQYF

v_call: TRBV5-1
j_call: TRBJ2-7
cdr3_length: 15
cdr3_aa: CASSSTSGGAYEQYF

v_call: TRBV10-3
j_call: TRBJ1-1
cdr3_length: 13
cdr3_aa: CAISGLRNTEAFF

v_call: TRBV7-2
j_call: TRBJ2-2
cdr3_length: 14
cdr3_aa: CASRTYLDPGELFF

v_call: TRBV4-3
j_call: TRBJ2-7
cdr3_length: 16
cdr3_aa: CASSQDGQFGSYEQYF

v_call: TRBV6-2/TRBV6-3
j_call: TRBJ2-3
cdr3_length: 17
cdr3_aa: CASSLLTSGYWTDTQYF

v_call: TRBV2
j_call: TRBJ1-6
cdr3_length: 15
cdr3_aa: CASLRARDRGQPLHF